This T cell receptor beta chain was identified during a study of T cell responses to AZD1222 COVID-19 vaccine. Study-level points and caveats: Baseline testing showed seropositivity in only six or seven AZD1222 recipients. Nearly half of unique spike-specific TCRs reportedly avoided B.1.351 and B.1.1.7 mutated regions.

Pooling was applied to second doses at about 4 or about 12 weeks. As for this clone: Its specificity is not known.

Clones were read by immunoSEQ multiplex PCR, and TCRdb kept only the in-frame ones, dropping some. The sample records 150,000 to 200,000 clones, 90% being singletons. The sample in question was peripheral blood, obtained 28 days after the second AZD1222 dose. This TCR was recovered from an adult who received the AZD1222 COVID-19 vaccine.

The CDR3 DNA reads as TGTGCCAGCAGTGAAGATGTGGTACTCGCAGGAAACACCATATATTTT. This codes for CASSEDVVLAGNTIYF. This chain joins TRBV6-1 and TRBJ1-3, with D hard to call. V shed 1 base and J shed 4 bases, with 14 bases lying between them. The CDR3 extends over 16 amino acids. The V gene's germline CDR1 is MNHNS and CDR2 SASEGT.